This T cell receptor (beta chain) was identified in a study of T cells in Graves' hyperthyroidism and ophthalmopathy. On the study more broadly: Prior to any treatment, at the point of initial diagnosis, peripheral blood was collected.

RNA transcripts yielded amplified TCR beta CDR3 regions. RT-PCR in the first round (using the HTBI primer set) targeted the TCR CDR3. TCRdb analysed the multiplex PCR reads with MiXCR anew, one entry per CDR3 protein. The sample consists of about 350,000 distinct CDR3 sequences, over 15% of them appearing once. In its sample, this clonotype was seen many times. The V gene lost 0 bases and the J gene lost 2 bases, with 8 bases spanning the gap. CDR3 length: 14 residues. Germline loops: CDR1 MNHEY, CDR2 SVGAGI. V and J are TRBV6-5 and TRBJ2-7, with D possibly matching TRBD1 (5 bases). The sequenced sample consisted of blood. This clonotype was sampled from a woman in her thirties or forties with Graves' ophthalmopathy. In DNA form, the CDR3 reads TGTGCCAGCAGTTACTCGCCAGGGACCTACGAGCAGTACTTC. As protein: CASSYSPGTYEQYF.